The rows below give T cell receptor beta chains drawn from one sample of a study of cytomegalovirus exposure and HLA in healthy donors. The data were produced by immunoSEQ multiplex PCR, yet TCRdb's version contains in-frame clones alone and is incomplete. This sample carries tens of thousands of clones, approximately 65% of them seen once, and the ten largest clones take 2.1%. Source material: PBMCs. Receptors originate from a man aged 30 to 45 in good health and CMV-seronegative. The CDR3 runs from the conserved cysteine through the conserved F or W. The order of the fields is V gene, clone size, J gene, D gene, CDR3 DNA, CDR3 protein. A D gene is named only where the DNA matches it firmly. Only part of the rows carry a size: once, few, many, or a class if the clone is expanded.

TRBV18	few	TRBJ1-4	TRBD1	TGTGCCAGCTCACCACCTACAGGGGGCCTTGAAAAACTGTTTTTT	CASSPPTGGLEKLFF
TRBV19	.	TRBJ2-7	.	TGTGCCAGTAGTATCGAGGGCCGCGACTCCTACGAGCAGTACTTC	CASSIEGRDSYEQYF
TRBV6-1	.	TRBJ1-4	.	TGTGCCAGCAGTGAATGGGCCCGAGCAACTAATGAAAAACTGTTTTTT	CASSEWARATNEKLFF
TRBV28	.	TRBJ2-1	TRBD2	TGTGCCACCGGGGGGGGGCATCGACCCAATGAGCAGTTCTTC	CATGGGHRPNEQFF
TRBV12-5	.	TRBJ1-1	.	TGTGCTAGTGGTTTGATCGGTTTTAGCATCACTGAAGCTTTCTTT	CASGLIGFSITEAFF
TRBV27	few	TRBJ1-2	.	TGTGCCAGCAGTTCCGGGCAGGGTAACTATGGCTACACCTTC	CASSSGQGNYGYTF
TRBV11-2	.	TRBJ2-7	.	TGTGCCAGCAGCTTCTGGACAGTAGGCGCGGACGAGCAGTACTTC	CASSFWTVGADEQYF
TRBV6-5	.	TRBJ1-2	.	TGTGCCAGCAGTTACTCTAGGACAGAGAGCGGCTACACCTTC	CASSYSRTESGYTF
TRBV6-1	.	TRBJ2-7	TRBD1	TGTGCCAGCAGCCCGCCGGGACAGGGGAGCTACGAGCAGTACTTC	CASSPPGQGSYEQYF
TRBV7-6	few	TRBJ2-3	TRBD2	TGTGCCAGCAGCTTTGGACTAGCGACAGATACGCAGTATTTT	CASSFGLATDTQYF
TRBV10-3	.	TRBJ2-5	TRBD2	TGTGCCATCAGTGAGTCCTCTGGGGGACTAGCAAGTCAAGAGACCCAGTACTTC	CAISESSGGLASQETQYF
TRBV7-9	.	TRBJ1-4	.	TGTGCCAGCAGGCGGGCGGAGGAAAAACTGTTTTTT	CASRRAEEKLFF
TRBV30	.	TRBJ2-7	TRBD1	TGTGCCTGGAGGGATGACAGGGACGAGCAGTACTTC	CAWRDDRDEQYF
TRBV4-3	.	TRBJ2-1	.	TGCGCCAGCAGCCAAGAATACAGGGGGGGCTACAATGAGCAGTTCTTC	CASSQEYRGGYNEQFF